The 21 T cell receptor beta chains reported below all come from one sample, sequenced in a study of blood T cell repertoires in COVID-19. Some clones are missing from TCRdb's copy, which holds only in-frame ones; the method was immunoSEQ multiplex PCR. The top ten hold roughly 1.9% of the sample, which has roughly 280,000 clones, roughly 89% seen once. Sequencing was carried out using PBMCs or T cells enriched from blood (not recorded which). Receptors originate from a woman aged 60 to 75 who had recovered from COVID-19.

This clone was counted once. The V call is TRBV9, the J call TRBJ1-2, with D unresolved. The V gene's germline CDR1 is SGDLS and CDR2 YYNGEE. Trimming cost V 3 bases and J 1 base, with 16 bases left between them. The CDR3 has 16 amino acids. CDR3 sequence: CASSASMREVNYGYTF. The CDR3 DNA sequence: TGTGCCAGCAGCGCCTCGATGAGGGAGGTTAACTATGGCTACACCTTC.

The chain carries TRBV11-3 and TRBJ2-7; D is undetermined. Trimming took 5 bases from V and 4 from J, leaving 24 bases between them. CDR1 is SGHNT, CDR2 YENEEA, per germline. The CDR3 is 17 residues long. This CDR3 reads CASSTRVDRYPRYEQYF. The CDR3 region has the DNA TGTGCCAGCAGCACCCGGGTAGACCGGTATCCTCGATACGAGCAGTACTTC. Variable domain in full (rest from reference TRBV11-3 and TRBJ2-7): EAGVVQSPRYKIIEKKQPVAFWCNPISGHNTLYWYLQNLGQGPELLIRYENEEAVDDSQLPKDRFSAERLKGVDSTLKIQPAELGDSAVYLCASSTRVDRYPRYEQYFGPGTRLTVT.

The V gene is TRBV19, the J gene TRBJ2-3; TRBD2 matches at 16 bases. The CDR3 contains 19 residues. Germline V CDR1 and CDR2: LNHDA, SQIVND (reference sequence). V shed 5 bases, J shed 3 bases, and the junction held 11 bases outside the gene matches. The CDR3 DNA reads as TGTGCCAGTAGTCCAATAGGGACTAGCGGGGGGGCCAAGACAGATACGCAGTATTTT. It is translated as CASSPIGTSGGAKTDTQYF.

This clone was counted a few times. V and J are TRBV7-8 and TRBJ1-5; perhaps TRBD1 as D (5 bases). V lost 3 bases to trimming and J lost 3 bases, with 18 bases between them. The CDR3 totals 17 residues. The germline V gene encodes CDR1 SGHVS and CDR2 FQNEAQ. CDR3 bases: TGTGCCAGCAGCTTCGGGGAGGGGAACAGATTCAATCAGCCCCAGCATTTT. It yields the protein CASSFGEGNRFNQPQHF. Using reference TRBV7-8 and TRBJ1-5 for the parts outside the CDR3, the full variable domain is GAGVSQSPRYKVAKRGQDVALRCDPISGHVSLFWYQQALGQGPEFLTYFQNEAQLDKSGLPSDRFFAERPEGSVSTLKIQRTQQEDSAVYLCASSFGEGNRFNQPQHFGDGTRLSIL.

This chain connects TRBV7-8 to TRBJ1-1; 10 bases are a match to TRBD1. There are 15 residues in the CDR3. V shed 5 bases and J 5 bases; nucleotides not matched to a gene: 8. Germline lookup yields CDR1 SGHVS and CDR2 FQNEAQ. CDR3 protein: CASSPRTGGRTEAFF. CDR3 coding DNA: TGTGCCAGCAGCCCTCGGACAGGGGGTAGGACTGAAGCTTTCTTT.

The CDR3 protein is CASSIGPGLAGVNEQFF. The DNA for the CDR3 is TGTGCCAGTAGTATAGGCCCGGGACTAGCGGGAGTAAATGAGCAGTTCTTC. The chain couples TRBV19 to TRBJ2-1; 14 positions agree with TRBD2. This CDR3 region has 17 residues. The J segment lost 7 bases and the V segment lost 1 base, leaving 6 bases of the junction unmatched. Germline V gene data show CDR1 as LNHDA and CDR2 as SQIVND (reference sequence). Supplemented by reference TRBV19 and TRBJ2-1, the full variable domain reads DGGITQSPKYLFRKEGQNVTLSCEQNLNHDAMYWYRQDPGQGLRLIYYSQIVNDFQKGDIAEGYSVSREKKESFPLTVTSAQKNPTAFYLCASSIGPGLAGVNEQFFGPGTRLTVL.

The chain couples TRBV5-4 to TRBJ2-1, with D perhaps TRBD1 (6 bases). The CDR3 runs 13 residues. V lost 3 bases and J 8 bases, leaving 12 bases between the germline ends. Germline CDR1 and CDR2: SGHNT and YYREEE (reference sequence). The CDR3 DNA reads TGTGCCAGCAGCTCACCACAGGGTGATGAGCAGTTCTTC. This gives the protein CASSSPQGDEQFF. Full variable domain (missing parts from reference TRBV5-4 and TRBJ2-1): ETGVTQSPTHLIKTRGQQVTLRCSSQSGHNTVSWYQQALGQGPQFIFQYYREEENGRGNFPPRFSGLQFPNYSSELNVNALELDDSALYLCASSSPQGDEQFFGPGTRLTVL.

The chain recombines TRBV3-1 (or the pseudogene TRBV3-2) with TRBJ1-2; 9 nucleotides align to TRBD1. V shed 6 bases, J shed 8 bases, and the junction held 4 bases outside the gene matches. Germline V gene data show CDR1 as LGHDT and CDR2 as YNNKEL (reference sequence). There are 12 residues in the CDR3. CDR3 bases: TGTGCCAGCAGAGGACAGGGGAAGGGCTACACCTTC. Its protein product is CASRGQGKGYTF.

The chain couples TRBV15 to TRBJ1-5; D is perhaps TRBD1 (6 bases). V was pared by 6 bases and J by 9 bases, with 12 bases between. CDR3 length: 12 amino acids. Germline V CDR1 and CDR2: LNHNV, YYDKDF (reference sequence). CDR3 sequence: CATSQGSRPQHF. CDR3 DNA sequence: TGTGCCACCAGTCAGGGGTCTCGGCCCCAGCATTTT.

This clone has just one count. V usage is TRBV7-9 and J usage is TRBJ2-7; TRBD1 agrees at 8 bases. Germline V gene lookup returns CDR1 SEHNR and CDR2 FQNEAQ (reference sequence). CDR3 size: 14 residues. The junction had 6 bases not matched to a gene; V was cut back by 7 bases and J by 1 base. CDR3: CASTSTGVSYEQYF. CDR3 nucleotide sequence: TGTGCCAGCACATCGACAGGGGTATCCTACGAGCAGTACTTC.

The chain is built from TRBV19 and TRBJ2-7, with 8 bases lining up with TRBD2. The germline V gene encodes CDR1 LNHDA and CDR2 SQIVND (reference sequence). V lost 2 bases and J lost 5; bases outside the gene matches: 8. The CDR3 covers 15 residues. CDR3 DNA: TGTGCCAGTAGTATAATCACGGGAGGGCCCCACGAGCAGTACTTC. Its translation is CASSIITGGPHEQYF. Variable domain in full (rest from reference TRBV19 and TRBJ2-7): DGGITQSPKYLFRKEGQNVTLSCEQNLNHDAMYWYRQDPGQGLRLIYYSQIVNDFQKGDIAEGYSVSREKKESFPLTVTSAQKNPTAFYLCASSIITGGPHEQYFGPGTRLTVT.

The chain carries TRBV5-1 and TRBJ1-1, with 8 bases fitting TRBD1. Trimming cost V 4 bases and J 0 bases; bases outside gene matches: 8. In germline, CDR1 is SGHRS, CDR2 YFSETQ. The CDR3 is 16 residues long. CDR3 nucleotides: TGCGCCAGCAGCCGAGGGCAGGGGGCCATGAACACTGAAGCTTTCTTT. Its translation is CASSRGQGAMNTEAFF.

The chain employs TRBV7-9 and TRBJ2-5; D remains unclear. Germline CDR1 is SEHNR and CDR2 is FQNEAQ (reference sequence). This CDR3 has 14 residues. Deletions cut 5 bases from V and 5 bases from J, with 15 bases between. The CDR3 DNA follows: TGTGCCAGCAGCAAAAGAGGCAACTGGGAGACCCAGTACTTC. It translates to CASSKRGNWETQYF.

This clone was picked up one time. The CDR3 DNA is TGTGCCATCAGTGAGGGGACTAGCGGGGTCGCTGAGCAGTTCTTC. Its protein product is CAISEGTSGVAEQFF. This chain links TRBV10-3 with TRBJ2-1, with TRBD2 identical over 13 bases. The germline CDR1 and CDR2 sequences are ENHRY and SYGVKD. V shed 2 bases, J shed 9 bases, and the junction held 4 bases outside the gene matches. The CDR3 runs 15 residues.

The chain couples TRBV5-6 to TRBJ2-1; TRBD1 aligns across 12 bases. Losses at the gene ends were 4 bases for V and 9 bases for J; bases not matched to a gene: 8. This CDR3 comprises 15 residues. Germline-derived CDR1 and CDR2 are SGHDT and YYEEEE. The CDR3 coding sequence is TGTGCCAGCAGCGAACGGGACAGGGGGCGAGGTGAGCAGTTCTTC. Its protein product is CASSERDRGRGEQFF.

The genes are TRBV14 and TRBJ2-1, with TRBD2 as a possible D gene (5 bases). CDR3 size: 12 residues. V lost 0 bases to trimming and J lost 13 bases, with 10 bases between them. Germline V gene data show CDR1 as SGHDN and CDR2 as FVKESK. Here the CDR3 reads CASSQETGSQFF. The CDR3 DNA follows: TGTGCCAGCAGCCAAGAGACGGGGTCCCAGTTCTTC.

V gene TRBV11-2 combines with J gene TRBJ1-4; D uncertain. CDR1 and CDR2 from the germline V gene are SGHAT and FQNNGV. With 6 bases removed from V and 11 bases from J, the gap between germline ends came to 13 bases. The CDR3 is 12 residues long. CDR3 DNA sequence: TGTGCCAGCAGTCCACCAGGTGCGAAACTGTTTTTT. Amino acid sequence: CASSPPGAKLFF. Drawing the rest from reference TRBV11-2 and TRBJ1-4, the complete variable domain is EAGVAQSPRYKIIEKRQSVAFWCNPISGHATLYWYQQILGQGPKLLIQFQNNGVVDDSQLPKDRFSAERLKGVDSTLKIQPAKLEDSAVYLCASSPPGAKLFFGSGTQLSVL.

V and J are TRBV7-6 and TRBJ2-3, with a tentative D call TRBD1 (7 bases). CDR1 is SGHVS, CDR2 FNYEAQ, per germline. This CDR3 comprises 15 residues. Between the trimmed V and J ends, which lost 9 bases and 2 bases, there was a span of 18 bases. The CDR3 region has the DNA TGTGCCAGTGGAGGGGGCCTAACCACCACAGATACGCAGTATTTT. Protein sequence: CASGGGLTTTDTQYF. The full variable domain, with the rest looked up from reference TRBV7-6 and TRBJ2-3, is GAGVSQSPRYKVTKRGQDVALRCDPISGHVSLYWYRQALGQGPEFLTYFNYEAQQDKSGLPNDRFSAERPEGSISTLTIQRTEQRDSAMYRCASGGGLTTTDTQYFGPGTRLTVL.

The CDR3 sequence is CASSLTRDRGQETQYF. CDR3 nucleotides: TGTGCCAGCAGCTTAACAAGGGACAGAGGTCAAGAGACCCAGTACTTC. The chain recombines TRBV7-3 with TRBJ2-5; 7 nucleotides align to TRBD1. The CDR3 spans 16 residues. Germline V gives CDR1 SGHTA, CDR2 FQGTGA. V lost 0 bases and J lost 2; bases outside the gene matches: 6.

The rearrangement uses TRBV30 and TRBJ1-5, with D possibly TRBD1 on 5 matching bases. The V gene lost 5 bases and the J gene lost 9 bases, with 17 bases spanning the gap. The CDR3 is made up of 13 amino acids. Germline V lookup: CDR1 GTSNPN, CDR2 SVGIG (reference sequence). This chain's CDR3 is CAWGGQGRLPQHF. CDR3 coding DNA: TGTGCCTGGGGTGGGCAGGGTAGACTGCCCCAGCATTTT.

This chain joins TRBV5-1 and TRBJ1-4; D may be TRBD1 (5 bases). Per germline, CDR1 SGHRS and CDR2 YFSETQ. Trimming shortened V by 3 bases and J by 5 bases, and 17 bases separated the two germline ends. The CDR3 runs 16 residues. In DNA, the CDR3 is TGCGCCAGCAGCTCGGGACTCCAAGGGCTGAATGAAAAACTGTTTTTT. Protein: CASSSGLQGLNEKLFF.